This record concerns one T cell receptor beta chain sequence. This entry comes from a study of T cells expressing NK-cell markers. TCRdb processed the 5' RACE reads again and assigns one entry to each CDR3 protein, with no DNA. The sample has hundreds of thousands of distinct CDR3 sequences. Germline-derived CDR1 and CDR2 are MNHEY and SVGEGT. This CDR3 has 13 amino acids. The TCR comes from a woman between 18 and 70 years old in good health. The sequencing input was blood T cells: a sorted CD56 or NKG2C T cell subset, CD4+ or CD8+ T cells, or bulk PBMC T cells (not recorded which). V is TRBV6-2 or TRBV6-3 and J is TRBJ2-1; no DNA is available, so the TRBD1 call from TCRdb remains unchecked. CDR3 protein: CASSFRGGNEQFF.